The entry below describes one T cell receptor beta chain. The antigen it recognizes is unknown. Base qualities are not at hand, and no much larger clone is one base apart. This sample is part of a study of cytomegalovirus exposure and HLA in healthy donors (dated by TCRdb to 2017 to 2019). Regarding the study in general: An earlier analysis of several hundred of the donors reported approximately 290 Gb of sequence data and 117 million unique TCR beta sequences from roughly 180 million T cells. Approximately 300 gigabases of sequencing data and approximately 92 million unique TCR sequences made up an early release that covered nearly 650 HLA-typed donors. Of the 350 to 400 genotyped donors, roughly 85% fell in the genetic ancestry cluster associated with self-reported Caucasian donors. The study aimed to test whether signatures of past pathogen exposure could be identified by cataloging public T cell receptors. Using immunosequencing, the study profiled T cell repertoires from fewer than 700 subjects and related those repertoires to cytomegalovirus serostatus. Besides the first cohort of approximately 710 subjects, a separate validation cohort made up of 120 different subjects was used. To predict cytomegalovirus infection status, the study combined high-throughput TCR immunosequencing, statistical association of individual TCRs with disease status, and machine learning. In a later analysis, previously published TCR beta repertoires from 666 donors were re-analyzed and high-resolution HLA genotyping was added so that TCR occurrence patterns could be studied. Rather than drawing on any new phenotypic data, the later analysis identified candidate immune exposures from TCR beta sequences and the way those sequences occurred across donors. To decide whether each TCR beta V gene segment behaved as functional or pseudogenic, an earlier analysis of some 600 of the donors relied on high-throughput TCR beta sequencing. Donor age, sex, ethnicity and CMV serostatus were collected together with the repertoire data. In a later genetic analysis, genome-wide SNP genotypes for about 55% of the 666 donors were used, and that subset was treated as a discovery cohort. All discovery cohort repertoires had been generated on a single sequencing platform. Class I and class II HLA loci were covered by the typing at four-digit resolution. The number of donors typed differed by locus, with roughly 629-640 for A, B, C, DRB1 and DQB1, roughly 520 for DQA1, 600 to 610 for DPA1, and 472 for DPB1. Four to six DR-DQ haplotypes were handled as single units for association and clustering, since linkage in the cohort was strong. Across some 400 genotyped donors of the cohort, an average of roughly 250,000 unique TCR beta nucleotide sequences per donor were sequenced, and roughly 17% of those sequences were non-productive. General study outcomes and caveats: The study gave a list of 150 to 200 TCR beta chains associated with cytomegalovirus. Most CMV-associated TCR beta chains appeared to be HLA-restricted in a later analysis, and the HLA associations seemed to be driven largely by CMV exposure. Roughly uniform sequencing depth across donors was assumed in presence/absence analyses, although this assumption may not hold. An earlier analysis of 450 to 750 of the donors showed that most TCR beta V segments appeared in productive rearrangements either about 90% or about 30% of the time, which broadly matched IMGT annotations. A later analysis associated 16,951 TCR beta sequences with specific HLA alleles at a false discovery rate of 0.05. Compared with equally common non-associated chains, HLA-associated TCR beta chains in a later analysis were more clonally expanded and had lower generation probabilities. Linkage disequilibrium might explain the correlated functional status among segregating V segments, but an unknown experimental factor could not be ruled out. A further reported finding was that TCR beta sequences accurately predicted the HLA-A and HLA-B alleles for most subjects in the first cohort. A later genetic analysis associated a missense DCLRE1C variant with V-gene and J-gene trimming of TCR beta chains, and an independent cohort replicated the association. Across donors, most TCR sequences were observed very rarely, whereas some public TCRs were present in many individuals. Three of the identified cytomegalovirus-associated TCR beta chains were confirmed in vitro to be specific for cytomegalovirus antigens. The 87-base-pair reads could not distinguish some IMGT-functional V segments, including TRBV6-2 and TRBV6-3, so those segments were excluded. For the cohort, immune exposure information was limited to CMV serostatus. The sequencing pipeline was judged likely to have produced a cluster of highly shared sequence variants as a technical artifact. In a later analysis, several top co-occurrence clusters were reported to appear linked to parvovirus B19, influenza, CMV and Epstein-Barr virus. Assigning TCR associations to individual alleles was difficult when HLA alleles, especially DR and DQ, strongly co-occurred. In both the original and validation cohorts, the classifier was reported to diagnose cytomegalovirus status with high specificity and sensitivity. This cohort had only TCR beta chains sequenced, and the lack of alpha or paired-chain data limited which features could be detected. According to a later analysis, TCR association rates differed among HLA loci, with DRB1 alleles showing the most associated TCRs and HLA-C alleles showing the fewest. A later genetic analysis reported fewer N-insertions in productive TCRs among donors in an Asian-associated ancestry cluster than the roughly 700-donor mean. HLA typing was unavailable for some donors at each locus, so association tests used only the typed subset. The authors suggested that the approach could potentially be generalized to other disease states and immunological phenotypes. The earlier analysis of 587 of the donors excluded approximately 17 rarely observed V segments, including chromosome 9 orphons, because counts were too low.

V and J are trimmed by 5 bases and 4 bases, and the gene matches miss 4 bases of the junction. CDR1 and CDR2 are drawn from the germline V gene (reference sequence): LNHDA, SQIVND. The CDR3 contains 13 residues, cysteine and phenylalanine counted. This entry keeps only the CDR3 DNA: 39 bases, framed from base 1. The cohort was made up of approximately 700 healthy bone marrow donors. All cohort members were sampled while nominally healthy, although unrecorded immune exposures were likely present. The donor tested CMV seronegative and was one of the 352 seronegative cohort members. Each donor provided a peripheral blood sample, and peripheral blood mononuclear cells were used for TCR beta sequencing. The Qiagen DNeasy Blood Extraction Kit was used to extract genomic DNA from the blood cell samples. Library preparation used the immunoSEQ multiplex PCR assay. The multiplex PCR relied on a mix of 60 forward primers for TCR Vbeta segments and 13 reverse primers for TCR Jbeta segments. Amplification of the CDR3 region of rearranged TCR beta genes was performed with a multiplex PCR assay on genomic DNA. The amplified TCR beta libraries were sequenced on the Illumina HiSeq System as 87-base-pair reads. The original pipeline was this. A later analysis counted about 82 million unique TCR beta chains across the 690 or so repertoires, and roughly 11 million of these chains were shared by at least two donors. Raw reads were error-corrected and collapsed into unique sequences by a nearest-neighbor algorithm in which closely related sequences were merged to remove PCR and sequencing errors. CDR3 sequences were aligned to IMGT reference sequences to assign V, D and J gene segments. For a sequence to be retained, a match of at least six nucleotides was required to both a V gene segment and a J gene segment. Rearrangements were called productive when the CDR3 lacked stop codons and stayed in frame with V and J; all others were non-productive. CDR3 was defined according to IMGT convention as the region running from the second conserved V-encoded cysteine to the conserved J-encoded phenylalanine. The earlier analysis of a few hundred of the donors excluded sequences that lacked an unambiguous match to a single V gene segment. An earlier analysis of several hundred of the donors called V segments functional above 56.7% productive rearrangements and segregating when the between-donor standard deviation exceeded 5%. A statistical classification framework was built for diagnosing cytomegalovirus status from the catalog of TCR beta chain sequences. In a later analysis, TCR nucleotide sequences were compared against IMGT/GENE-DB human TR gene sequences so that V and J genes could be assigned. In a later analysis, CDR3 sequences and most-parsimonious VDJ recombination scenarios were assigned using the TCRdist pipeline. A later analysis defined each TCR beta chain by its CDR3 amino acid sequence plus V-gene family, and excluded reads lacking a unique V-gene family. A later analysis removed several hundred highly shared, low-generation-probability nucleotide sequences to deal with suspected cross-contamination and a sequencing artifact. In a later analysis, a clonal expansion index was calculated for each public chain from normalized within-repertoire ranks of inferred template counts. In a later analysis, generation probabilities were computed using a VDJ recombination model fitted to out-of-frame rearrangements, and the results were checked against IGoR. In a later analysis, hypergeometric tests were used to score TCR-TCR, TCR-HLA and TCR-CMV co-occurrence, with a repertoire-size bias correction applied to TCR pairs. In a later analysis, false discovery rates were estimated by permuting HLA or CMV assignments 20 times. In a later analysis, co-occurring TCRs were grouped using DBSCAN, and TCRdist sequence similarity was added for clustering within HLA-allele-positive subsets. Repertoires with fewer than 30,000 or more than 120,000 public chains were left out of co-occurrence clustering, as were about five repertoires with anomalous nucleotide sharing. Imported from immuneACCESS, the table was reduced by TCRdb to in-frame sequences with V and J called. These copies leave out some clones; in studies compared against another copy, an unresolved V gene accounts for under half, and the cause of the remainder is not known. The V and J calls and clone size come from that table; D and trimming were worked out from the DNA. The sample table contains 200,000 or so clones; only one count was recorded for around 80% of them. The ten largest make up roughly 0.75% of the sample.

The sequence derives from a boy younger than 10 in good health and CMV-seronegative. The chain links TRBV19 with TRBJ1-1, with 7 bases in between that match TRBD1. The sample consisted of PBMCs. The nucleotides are TGTGCCAGTAGTGCAGGGGGAGGCACTGAAGCTTTCTTT. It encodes CASSAGGGTEAFF.